This T cell receptor (beta chain) was identified during a study of monozygotic twins with cystic fibrosis. The CDR3 sequence is 14 residues long. CDR1 and CDR2 (germline): SGHNT, YYREEE (reference sequence). Trimming pared 1 base from V and 5 bases from J, leaving 13 bases between. Findings and caveats of the study: Monozygotic CF twins shared more identical nucleotide clonotypes than unrelated patients. No link emerged between shared CDR3 counts and age, concordance or severity.

Regarding this clone: The antigen is undetermined.

Data came from immunoSEQ multiplex PCR; TCRdb stores just in-frame clones and leaves some out. The sample has approximately 14,000 clones; 80% to 90% are singletons. The specimen sequenced was blood. This clonotype was sampled from a boy aged 5-17 years with cystic fibrosis. The chain links TRBV5-4 to TRBJ2-7; D could derive from TRBD1 or TRBD2 (5 bases each). In DNA, the CDR3 is TGTGCCAGCAGCTTGAAATGGGGGAACGACGAGCAGTACTTC. Its protein product is CASSLKWGNDEQYF.